This T cell receptor (beta chain) originates from a study of blood T cell repertoires in COVID-19. Study as a whole: COVID-19 samples, acute and convalescent, were from the United States, Italy and Spain. From T cells, B-cell-depleted T cells, or PBMCs came the material, which was cDNA or gDNA.

CDR3 length: 16 residues. The junction had 8 bases not matched to a gene; V was cut back by 7 bases and J by 0 bases. Germline V gene data show CDR1 as LNHDA and CDR2 as SQIVND (reference sequence). Cohorts were determined from participant-reported clinical history. Profiled with immunoSEQ multiplex PCR; TCRdb holds only in-frame clones, not every one. The sample has roughly 260,000 clones; about four fifths are singletons. This clonotype originated in a woman between 40 and 50 years old who had been exposed to COVID-19. This chain links TRBV19 with TRBJ1-5, with 8 bases identical to TRBD1. Sequenced input: PBMCs or T cells enriched from blood (not recorded which). The CDR3 coding sequence is TGTGCCAGTAATAACAGGGGGGACTATAGCAATCAGCCCCAGCATTTT. Its protein is CASNNRGDYSNQPQHF.